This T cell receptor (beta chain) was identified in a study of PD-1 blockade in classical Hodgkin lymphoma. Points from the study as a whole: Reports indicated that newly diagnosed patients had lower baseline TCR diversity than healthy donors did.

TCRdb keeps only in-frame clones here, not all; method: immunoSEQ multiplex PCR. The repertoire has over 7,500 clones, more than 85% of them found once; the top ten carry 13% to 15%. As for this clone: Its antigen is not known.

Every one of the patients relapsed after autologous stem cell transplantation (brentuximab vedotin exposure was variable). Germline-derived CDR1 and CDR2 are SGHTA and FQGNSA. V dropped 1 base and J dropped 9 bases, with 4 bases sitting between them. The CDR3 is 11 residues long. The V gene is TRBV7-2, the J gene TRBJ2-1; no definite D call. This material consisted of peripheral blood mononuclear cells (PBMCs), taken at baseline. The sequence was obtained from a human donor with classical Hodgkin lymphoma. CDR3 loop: CASSLEGEQFF. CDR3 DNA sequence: TGTGCCAGCAGCTTAGAGGGTGAGCAGTTCTTC.